A single sample is the source of the 9 T cell receptor beta chains below, sequenced in a study of cytomegalovirus exposure and HLA in healthy donors. PCR used 60 Vbeta primers and 13 Jbeta primers. Clones were read by immunoSEQ multiplex PCR, and TCRdb kept only the in-frame ones, dropping some. The sample consists of around 130,000 clones, roughly 82% of them appearing once. Sequencing was done on a sample of PBMCs. The receptor source for this set is a woman aged 18-35 years in good health and CMV-seronegative.

The rearrangement joins TRBV6-1 to TRBJ1-1, with D possibly matching TRBD1 (5 bases). The V gene lost 11 bases and the J gene lost 1 base, with 14 bases spanning the gap. The CDR3 is 13 amino acids. Germline CDR1 MNHNS, CDR2 SASEGT. CDR3 loop: CAGQDGSNTEAFF. DNA of the CDR3: TGTGCCGGACAAGACGGGTCGAACACTGAAGCTTTCTTT.

This chain uses TRBV27 with TRBJ1-5; D is unresolved. Germline V gene sequence: CDR1 MNHEY, CDR2 SMNVEV (reference sequence). Trimming removed 6 bases at V and 5 bases at J, with 17 bases between. The CDR3 runs to 15 residues. The CDR3 coding sequence is TGTGCCAGCAGGCGCGAGGTTTTCGGCGATCAGCCCCAGCATTTT. Its translation is CASRREVFGDQPQHF.

The V and J genes are TRBV6-5 and TRBJ1-6, with 9 bases fitting TRBD1. CDR3 length equals 13 residues. V shed 11 bases, J shed 7 bases, and the junction held 6 bases outside the gene matches. Germline CDR1 is MNHEY and CDR2 is SVGAGI. This CDR3 is CASQGQGNSPLHF. CDR3 DNA: TGTGCCTCCCAGGGACAGGGCAATTCACCCCTCCACTTT.

The J gene is TRBJ2-7, the V gene TRBV2; 8 bases line up with TRBD2. The CDR3 is made up of 16 amino acids. After removal of 7 bases from V and 3 bases from J, the junction contained 14 bases not matched to a gene. The V gene's germline CDR1 is SNHLY and CDR2 FYNNEI. CDR3 residues: CASIRMEAGDFYEQYF. The DNA for the CDR3 is TGTGCCAGCATTAGGATGGAAGCGGGAGACTTCTACGAGCAGTACTTC.

This chain links TRBV6-5 with TRBJ2-7; D is perhaps TRBD1 (6 bases). The CDR3 has 15 residues. Germline V gene sequence: CDR1 MNHEY, CDR2 SVGAGI. The V end was cut by 6 bases, the J end by 3 bases, with 18 bases between. The DNA for the CDR3 is TGTGCCAGCAGGGACACGGACAGACACGACTACGAGCAGTACTTC. Amino acids: CASRDTDRHDYEQYF.

V and J are TRBV27 and TRBJ2-3, with TRBD2 matching 11 bases. CDR1 and CDR2 from the germline V gene are MNHEY and SMNVEV (reference sequence). The CDR3 has 15 residues. The ends lost 5 bases at V and 3 bases at J; junction bases unmatched: 4. CDR3 protein: CASSRASGRTDTQYF. The DNA of the CDR3 is TGTGCCAGCAGTAGAGCTAGCGGGAGGACAGATACGCAGTATTTT.

The chain recombines TRBV7-2 with TRBJ1-3; no definite D call. Per germline, CDR1 SGHTA and CDR2 FQGNSA. This CDR3 comprises 14 residues. Between the trimmed V and J ends, which lost 2 bases and 0 bases, there was a span of 5 bases. The chain's CDR3 is CASSLQYSGNTIYF. The CDR3 nucleotides read TGTGCCAGCAGCTTACAGTACTCTGGAAACACCATATATTTT.

The chain recombines TRBV6-5 with TRBJ1-6; 11 bases fit TRBD1. Germline trimming cut 4 bases from V and 7 bases from J; bases unmatched to any gene: 6. Germline CDR1 is MNHEY and CDR2 is SVGAGI. The CDR3 runs to 16 residues. The CDR3 sequence is CASSWTGGARNSPLHF. CDR3 nucleotide sequence: TGTGCCAGCAGTTGGACAGGGGGCGCCCGGAATTCACCCCTCCACTTT.

This rearrangement joins TRBV6-1 to TRBJ1-2, with D possibly being TRBD1 (5 bases). Germline lookup yields CDR1 MNHNS and CDR2 SASEGT. This CDR3 is 17 amino acids long. V lost 2 bases and J lost 1, with 17 bases in between. DNA of the CDR3: TGTGCCAGCAGTGAATACGCAGGGCTCCTGTTTAACTATGGCTACACCTTC. Encoded protein: CASSEYAGLLFNYGYTF.